The TCR beta chain under discussion was sequenced for a study of blood T cell repertoires in COVID-19. TCRdb's table, derived via immunoSEQ multiplex PCR, lists solely in-frame clones and lacks some. The table lists 150,000 to 200,000 clones, about 85% of them singletons. The specimen was peripheral blood. This receptor was taken from a woman between 35 and 50 years old with COVID-19, enrolled during active disease.

CDR3 residues: CASGFGSGSSYEQYF. Written as DNA, the CDR3 is TGTGCTAGTGGTTTCGGTAGCGGGAGCTCCTACGAGCAGTACTTC. The gene calls are TRBV12-5 and TRBJ2-7; 9 positions match TRBD2. Trimming took 3 bases from V and 0 from J; bases not matched to a gene: 3. Per germline, CDR1 LGHNT and CDR2 FRNRAP. The CDR3 has 15 amino acids.